This T cell receptor beta chain was retrieved from a study of blood T cell repertoires in COVID-19 (dated by TCRdb to the early 2020s). Study-level background: Samples from collaborators originated in the United States, Italy and Spain and spanned both the acute and convalescent phases of COVID-19. The material from the prospective study consisted of cDNA or gDNA derived from T cells, B-cell-depleted T cells, or PBMCs. Deeply sampled blood TCRbeta repertoires from subjects exposed to, actively infected with, or recovered from COVID-19 were included in the dataset. The repertoires were released in a freely available public database meant as a resource for research on the immune response to SARS-CoV-2. Samples came from the ongoing ImmuneRACE study (first 160 participants) plus 1,254 subjects from 6 global collaborators. Nearly every sample came with metadata listing a de-identified subject ID, COVID-19 status, age in years and sex. Where available, HLA class I and class II types were obtained from metadata supplied by the sample provider rather than from assay-based typing.

Broader findings and caveats from the paper: The quantity of clinical and demographic metadata differed by source and by participant and was supplied without curation.

The CDR3, from cysteine to phenylalanine, totals 15 residues. Just CDR3 DNA is preserved here, 45 bases in frame from base 1. As encoded in the germline V gene, CDR1 is SQVTM while CDR2 is ANQGSEA. The V and J ends are trimmed by 7 bases and 5 bases, leaving 24 bases between them. A second Seattle source provided samples from volunteer blood donors who had recovered from COVID-19. The collaborating institutions used their own protocols to collect whole blood in K2EDTA tubes. For TCRbeta analysis, collaborators shipped samples as frozen whole blood, isolated PBMCs, or DNA extracted from either of those sample types. TCRbeta CDR3 regions were amplified from genomic DNA using the immunoSEQ Assay, a bias-controlled multiplex PCR. As for how the authors treated the data: Nucleated cell counts per sample were estimated from amplification of reference gene primers within the assay. To quantify the absolute abundance of each unique TCRbeta CDR3 rearrangement, sequence reads were collapsed and filtered. Productive Simpson clonality was computed per sample as the square root of Simpson's diversity index over productive rearrangements. The immuneACCESS repertoire file appears here via TCRdb, limited to in-frame rearrangements. These files lack a portion of the clones; in checked studies, under half of the deficit traces to unresolved V genes, and the cause of the others is not known. V and J calls and clone size are copied from that table; D and trimming were computed from the DNA. The sample data list about 260,000 clones, and approximately 90% of these were observed just once. The ten largest account for 2.2% of the sample.

In its sample, this clone was seen once. Its antigen has not been determined. Base quality data are lacking; no much larger clone is found one base away. The sample was peripheral blood. The receptor's source is a woman between 50 and 59 years old who had recovered from COVID-19. The chain uses TRBV29-1 and TRBJ2-7, and perhaps TRBD1 as D gene, on 6 matching bases. The CDR3: CSARFRQDVKHEQYF. The DNA sequence is given as TGCAGCGCTCGCTTCCGACAGGACGTTAAACACGAGCAGTACTTC.